The rows below give T cell receptor beta chains drawn from one sample of a study of identical twins. TCRdb fed the 5' RACE reads into MiXCR, producing one record per CDR3 protein. This table has about 720,000 distinct CDR3 sequences, 18% appearing once. This sample also appeared in a second study, on T cells expressing NK-cell markers.

Sequencing was performed on PBMCs. The origin of the receptors is a woman under 30 in good health. Both conserved end residues are part of each CDR3. The order of the fields is D gene, J gene, V gene, clone size, CDR3 protein, CDR3 DNA. A D gene is named only where the DNA matches it firmly. Where a row states a size, it is once, few, many or the class of an expanded clone; other rows omit it.

D gene: NA; J gene: TRBJ1-2; V gene: TRBV6-1; clone size: NA; CDR3 protein: CASGQIVYGYTF; CDR3 DNA: TGTGCCAGCGGACAGATAGTCTATGGCTACACCTTC
D gene: NA; J gene: TRBJ2-1; V gene: TRBV9; clone size: NA; CDR3 protein: CASSKASAHNEQFF; CDR3 DNA: TGTGCCAGCAGCAAAGCTAGCGCCCACAATGAGCAGTTCTTC
D gene: NA; J gene: TRBJ2-7; V gene: TRBV12-5; clone size: NA; CDR3 protein: CASGLSSTSGPEQYF; CDR3 DNA: TGTGCTAGTGGTTTGTCCTCGACCTCGGGTCCAGAGCAGTACTTC
D gene: NA; J gene: TRBJ1-5; V gene: TRBV20-1; clone size: NA; CDR3 protein: CSASPGVGNQPQHF; CDR3 DNA: TGCAGTGCTTCCCCAGGAGTGGGCAATCAGCCCCAGCATTTT
D gene: NA; J gene: TRBJ2-1; V gene: TRBV20-1; clone size: NA; CDR3 protein: CSATAILTGDYEQFF; CDR3 DNA: TGCAGTGCTACCGCGATCTTGACAGGAGATTATGAGCAGTTCTTC
D gene: NA; J gene: TRBJ1-1; V gene: TRBV9; clone size: few; CDR3 protein: CASSVDDAITEAFF; CDR3 DNA: TGTGCCAGCAGCGTAGATGATGCAATCACTGAAGCTTTCTTT
D gene: NA; J gene: TRBJ2-4; V gene: TRBV12-3/TRBV12-4; clone size: few; CDR3 protein: CASSPRAGGTHF; CDR3 DNA: TGTGCCAGCAGCCCCAGGGCAGGCGGGACGCACTTC
D gene: NA; J gene: TRBJ2-7; V gene: TRBV4-1; clone size: few; CDR3 protein: CASSEPPGGSEQYF; CDR3 DNA: TGCGCCAGCAGCGAACCCCCCGGTGGGAGCGAGCAGTACTTC
D gene: NA; J gene: TRBJ1-1; V gene: TRBV12-3/TRBV12-4; clone size: many; CDR3 protein: CASSRAEGTEAFF; CDR3 DNA: TGTGCCAGCTCGCGGGCCGAAGGGACTGAAGCTTTCTTT
D gene: TRBD1; J gene: TRBJ1-1; V gene: TRBV20-1; clone size: NA; CDR3 protein: CSAARGTGDTEAFF; CDR3 DNA: TGCAGTGCCGCTCGCGGGACAGGGGATACTGAAGCTTTCTTT
D gene: NA; J gene: TRBJ1-5; V gene: TRBV6-5; clone size: many; CDR3 protein: CASSYSKFSNQPQHF; CDR3 DNA: TGTGCCAGCAGTTACTCGAAGTTTAGCAATCAGCCCCAGCATTTT
D gene: TRBD2; J gene: TRBJ2-3; V gene: TRBV12-3/TRBV12-4; clone size: NA; CDR3 protein: CASSFRVAGTTDTQYF; CDR3 DNA: TGTGCCAGCAGTTTTAGGGTAGCGGGGACCACAGATACGCAGTATTTT
D gene: NA; J gene: TRBJ1-4; V gene: TRBV29-1; clone size: NA; CDR3 protein: CSVDARGQGEKLFF; CDR3 DNA: TGCAGCGTTGACGCCCGAGGGCAGGGTGAAAAACTGTTTTTT
D gene: TRBD2; J gene: TRBJ2-1; V gene: TRBV20-1; clone size: few; CDR3 protein: CSARDLGGAPNEQFF; CDR3 DNA: TGCAGTGCTAGAGATCTCGGGGGGGCACCGAATGAGCAGTTCTTC
D gene: TRBD1; J gene: TRBJ2-1; V gene: TRBV20-1; clone size: NA; CDR3 protein: CSARLPGGAYNEQFF; CDR3 DNA: TGCAGTGCTAGACTACCAGGGGGCGCTTACAATGAGCAGTTCTTC
D gene: TRBD2; J gene: TRBJ2-3; V gene: TRBV6-5; clone size: few; CDR3 protein: CASSYSRLAGVSTDTQYF; CDR3 DNA: TGTGCCAGCAGTTACTCCCGCCTAGCGGGGGTTAGCACAGATACGCAGTATTTT
D gene: TRBD2; J gene: TRBJ2-1; V gene: TRBV29-1; clone size: few; CDR3 protein: CSVEGTSGGQGSYNEQFF; CDR3 DNA: TGCAGCGTTGAAGGGACTAGCGGGGGCCAGGGGTCCTACAATGAGCAGTTCTTC
D gene: TRBD2; J gene: TRBJ2-2; V gene: TRBV20-1; clone size: NA; CDR3 protein: CSASLAGGHGELFF; CDR3 DNA: TGCAGTGCTAGTTTAGCGGGAGGTCACGGGGAGCTGTTTTTT
D gene: NA; J gene: TRBJ1-4; V gene: TRBV9; clone size: few; CDR3 protein: CASSVDSHNEKLFF; CDR3 DNA: TGTGCCAGCAGCGTTGACAGTCATAATGAAAAACTGTTTTTT
D gene: NA; J gene: TRBJ1-4; V gene: TRBV12-3/TRBV12-4; clone size: few; CDR3 protein: CASIQGTSNEKLFF; CDR3 DNA: TGTGCCAGCATCCAAGGGACGTCTAATGAAAAACTGTTTTTT
D gene: NA; J gene: TRBJ1-2; V gene: TRBV12-3/TRBV12-4; clone size: NA; CDR3 protein: CASSFQGLGYTF; CDR3 DNA: TGTGCCAGCAGTTTCCAGGGTTTAGGCTACACCTTC
D gene: NA; J gene: TRBJ2-4; V gene: TRBV27; clone size: few; CDR3 protein: CASSSGTGMGGSKNIQYF; CDR3 DNA: TGTGCCAGCAGTTCCGGGACGGGGATGGGGGGAAGCAAAAACATTCAGTACTTC
D gene: TRBD2; J gene: TRBJ2-2; V gene: TRBV12-3/TRBV12-4; clone size: NA; CDR3 protein: CASRRTGRVPGELFF; CDR3 DNA: TGTGCCAGCAGGCGTACGGGGAGGGTCCCCGGGGAGCTGTTTTTT
D gene: NA; J gene: TRBJ2-2; V gene: TRBV3-1; clone size: NA; CDR3 protein: CASSQDSRITGELFF; CDR3 DNA: TGTGCCAGCAGCCAAGATTCGAGAATCACCGGGGAGCTGTTTTTT
D gene: TRBD2; J gene: TRBJ2-1; V gene: TRBV5-1; clone size: few; CDR3 protein: CASSFSGEGYNEQFF; CDR3 DNA: TGCGCCAGCAGCTTTAGCGGGGAAGGGTACAATGAGCAGTTCTTC
D gene: TRBD2; J gene: TRBJ2-5; V gene: TRBV6-5; clone size: NA; CDR3 protein: CASSSSGLAFQETQYF; CDR3 DNA: TGTGCCAGCAGTTCATCCGGACTAGCGTTCCAAGAGACCCAGTACTTC
D gene: NA; J gene: TRBJ2-7; V gene: TRBV5-1; clone size: NA; CDR3 protein: CASSWDSPPPYEQNF; CDR3 DNA: TGCGCCAGCAGCTGGGACTCCCCACCACCCTACGAGCAGAACTTC
D gene: NA; J gene: TRBJ1-1; V gene: TRBV12-3/TRBV12-4; clone size: few; CDR3 protein: CASSLDGTGTEAFF; CDR3 DNA: TGTGCCAGCAGTTTAGACGGGACGGGGACTGAAGCTTTCTTT
D gene: TRBD1; J gene: TRBJ1-1; V gene: TRBV7-8; clone size: NA; CDR3 protein: CASSLRDRGRENTEAFF; CDR3 DNA: TGTGCCAGCAGCTTACGAGACAGGGGGCGGGAGAACACTGAAGCTTTCTTT
D gene: NA; J gene: TRBJ2-7; V gene: TRBV21-1; clone size: few; CDR3 protein: CASTDGTGVYEQYF; CDR3 DNA: TGTGCCAGCACCGACGGGACAGGGGTGTACGAGCAGTACTTC
D gene: NA; J gene: TRBJ2-7; V gene: TRBV5-1; clone size: few; CDR3 protein: CASSSLQAYEQYF; CDR3 DNA: TGCGCCAGCAGCTCCTTACAGGCCTACGAGCAGTACTTC
D gene: NA; J gene: TRBJ2-3; V gene: TRBV20-1; clone size: NA; CDR3 protein: CSAHYTDTQYF; CDR3 DNA: TGCAGTGCACACTACACAGATACGCAGTATTTT
D gene: NA; J gene: TRBJ2-5; V gene: TRBV7-9; clone size: many; CDR3 protein: CASSLAVGIQETQYF; CDR3 DNA: TGTGCCAGCAGCTTAGCCGTGGGCATACAAGAGACCCAGTACTTC
D gene: TRBD2; J gene: TRBJ2-3; V gene: TRBV4-2; clone size: few; CDR3 protein: CASSPLSGTSSTDTQYF; CDR3 DNA: TGTGCCAGCAGCCCCCTTTCGGGGACTAGTAGTACAGATACGCAGTATTTT
D gene: TRBD1; J gene: TRBJ1-2; V gene: TRBV20-1; clone size: NA; CDR3 protein: CSATGDRENYGYTF; CDR3 DNA: TGCAGTGCTACCGGGGACAGGGAAAACTATGGCTACACCTTC
D gene: NA; J gene: TRBJ2-1; V gene: TRBV3-1; clone size: once; CDR3 protein: CASSQGLARGPVF; CDR3 DNA: TGTGCCAGCAGCCAAGGACTAGCGAGGGGGCCGGTCTTC
D gene: NA; J gene: TRBJ1-2; V gene: TRBV29-1; clone size: NA; CDR3 protein: CSVGGHGYTF; CDR3 DNA: TGCAGCGTTGGGGGTCATGGCTACACCTTC